Listed here are 5 T cell receptor beta chains from one sample, sequenced in a study of OX40 agonist ivuxolimab in advanced cancers. Using immunoSEQ multiplex PCR, the repertoire was profiled, and TCRdb retains in-frame clones only, with some absent. Of some 54,000 clones in the sample, roughly nine tenths were seen once. This specimen was CD4+ or CD8+ T cells sorted from blood, taken in a trial of the OX40 agonist ivuxolimab. These receptors originate from an adult with an advanced solid tumor such as melanoma, head and neck, liver or kidney cancer.

The genes are TRBV5-1 and TRBJ2-1; D might be TRBD2 (5 bases). Trimming took 6 bases from V and 5 from J, leaving 12 bases between them. Germline-derived CDR1 and CDR2 are SGHRS and YFSETQ. The CDR3 runs 13 residues. In DNA, the CDR3 is TGCGCCAGCAACAGCGGACGCAACAATGAGCAGTTCTTC. It translates to CASNSGRNNEQFF.

The rearrangement uses TRBV19 and TRBJ2-5; 12 bases are a match to TRBD2. CDR3 size: 15 residues. The V segment lost 6 bases and the J segment 4 bases; nucleotides outside the gene matches: 6. Germline V gene sequence: CDR1 LNHDA, CDR2 SQIVND (reference sequence). The CDR3 bases are TGTGCCAGTAGGCCCCGGACTAGCGGGATAGAGACCCAGTACTTC. Protein: CASRPRTSGIETQYF.

As concerns this clone: One junction end does not reproduce the germline sequence, and a read error may be involved. The V gene is TRBV5-1, the J gene TRBJ1-2; D not resolved. This CDR3 is built from 11 residues. CDR1 SGHRS and CDR2 YFSETQ come from the germline V gene. The CDR3: CASSFFYGYTF. The DNA for the CDR3 is TGTGCCAGCAGCTTCTTCTATGGCTACACCTTC.

This clone was recorded once. The CDR3 spells CASSFRLRLNTEAFF. Here the CDR3 DNA reads TGTGCCAGTAGTTTCCGACTGAGATTGAACACTGAAGCTTTCTTT. V gene TRBV19 combines with J gene TRBJ1-1, with D unresolved. The ends were cut back, 5 bases at V and 0 bases at J, with 13 bases in the middle. Germline assignment: CDR1 LNHDA and CDR2 SQIVND (reference sequence). CDR3 size: 15 residues.

The CDR3, as DNA: TGTGCCAGCAGTGTGGGAGTGGGTTCCTACAATGAGCAGTTCTTC. It codes for CASSVGVGSYNEQFF. The chain recombines TRBV2 with TRBJ2-1, with D perhaps matching TRBD2 (5 bases). The V end lost 4 bases, the J end lost 1 base, and 11 bases lay between the germline ends. The CDR3 covers 15 residues. In germline, CDR1 is SNHLY, CDR2 FYNNEI.